What follows is one TCR beta chain and its context. This entry belongs to a study of OX40 agonist ivuxolimab in advanced cancers. Clones were sequenced by immunoSEQ multiplex PCR, and TCRdb holds only the in-frame ones, with some missing. In the table there are about 100,000 clones, about nine tenths of which are singletons. The CDR3 consists of 13 residues. Trimming cost V 6 bases and J 5 bases, with 13 bases left between them. The germline V gene encodes CDR1 SNHLY and CDR2 FYNNEI. The input for sequencing was CD4+ or CD8+ T cells sorted from blood, taken in a trial of the OX40 agonist ivuxolimab. The sequence came from an adult with an advanced solid tumor such as melanoma, head and neck, liver or kidney cancer. J is TRBJ2-5 and V is TRBV2; weak D call: TRBD1 (7 bases). The CDR3 region has the DNA TGTGCCAGCAGGCGGGACAGCAGGGAGACCCAGTACTTC. Residues: CASRRDSRETQYF.